This is a list of T cell receptor beta chains from one sample in a study of cytotoxic CD8 clonotypes in ibrutinib-treated CLL. The data were produced by immunoSEQ multiplex PCR, yet TCRdb's version contains in-frame clones alone and is incomplete. The sample holds 6,200 or so clones, 60% to 80% seen once. The specimen comprised PBMCs, sampled before ibrutinib treatment. These receptors all come from a human donor with chronic lymphocytic leukemia. Each CDR3 is given with its conserved first and last residue. The order of the fields is CDR3 protein, CDR3 DNA, CDR3 length, V gene, D gene, clone size, J gene. The D gene is left open where the match is weak. Only some rows state a clone size, as once, few, many or a class for expanded clones.

CASRRLAGTSTDTQYF | TGTGCCAGCAGGCGACTAGCGGGGACTAGCACAGATACGCAGTATTTT | 16 | TRBV6-6 | TRBD2 | NA | TRBJ2-3
CSGGTGGLGYTF | TGCAGCGGAGGGACAGGGGGCCTTGGCTACACCTTC | 12 | TRBV29-1 | TRBD1 | few | TRBJ1-2
CASSPSAGGPTQYF | TGTGCCAGCTCACCATCAGCGGGAGGTCCCACCCAGTACTTC | 14 | TRBV18 | TRBD2 | NA | TRBJ2-7
CASSSGGRETQYF | TGTGCCAGCAGCTCGGGGGGGCGAGAGACCCAGTACTTC | 13 | TRBV7-9 | TRBD2 | NA | TRBJ2-5
CTSGYRDRPIYEQYF | TGCACCAGCGGCTACCGGGACAGGCCTATCTACGAGCAGTACTTC | 15 | TRBV1 | NA | NA | TRBJ2-7
CAISVVGVWAYEQYF | TGTGCCATCAGTGTGGTCGGGGTGTGGGCCTACGAGCAGTACTTC | 15 | TRBV10-3 | NA | medium-sized | TRBJ2-7
CSVGQGGMNYGYTF | TGCAGCGTTGGTCAGGGGGGTATGAACTATGGCTACACCTTC | 14 | TRBV29-1 | TRBD1 | NA | TRBJ1-2
CASSGAGWQETQYF | TGTGCCAGCAGTGGAGCGGGATGGCAAGAGACCCAGTACTTC | 14 | TRBV6-1 | TRBD2 | NA | TRBJ2-5
CASSRDNTDTQYF | TGCGCCAGCAGCCGGGACAACACAGATACGCAGTATTTT | 13 | TRBV5-1 | NA | NA | TRBJ2-3
CASSIWTGASGELFF | TGTGCCAGTAGTATATGGACAGGGGCGAGCGGGGAGCTGTTTTTT | 15 | TRBV19 | TRBD1 | NA | TRBJ2-2
CASSAPGQVTTQHF | TGTGCCAGCAGCGCCCCGGGACAGGTCACGACCCAGCATTTT | 14 | TRBV2 | TRBD1 | NA | TRBJ1-5
CSVRKGTGGNEQFF | TGCAGCGTCCGGAAAGGGACAGGGGGCAATGAGCAGTTCTTC | 14 | TRBV29-1 | TRBD1 | NA | TRBJ2-1
CASSGGSTGYNEQFF | TGCGCCAGCAGCGGGGGATCGACAGGATACAATGAGCAGTTCTTC | 15 | TRBV5-1 | NA | medium-sized | TRBJ2-1
CSVAQALGKLFF | TGCAGCGTTGCTCAGGCTTTAGGAAAACTGTTTTTT | 12 | TRBV29-1 | NA | NA | TRBJ1-4
CASTAGLNQPQHF | TGTGCCAGCACGGCAGGGCTCAATCAGCCCCAGCATTTT | 13 | TRBV6-5 | NA | NA | TRBJ1-5
CASTSGDRRPYEQYF | TGTGCCAGCACCTCCGGGGACCGAAGGCCCTACGAGCAGTACTTC | 15 | TRBV27 | NA | NA | TRBJ2-7
CASTFQETQYF | TGTGCCAGCACCTTCCAAGAGACCCAGTACTTC | 11 | TRBV2 | NA | NA | TRBJ2-5
CAISVIRGNYNEQFF | TGTGCCATCAGTGTTATTAGGGGAAACTACAATGAGCAGTTCTTC | 15 | TRBV10-3 | NA | NA | TRBJ2-1
CASLGPGPTGNTIYF | TGTGCCAGCCTGGGGCCCGGGCCCACTGGAAACACCATATATTTT | 15 | TRBV2 | NA | NA | TRBJ1-3
CASSWSHGRSGTDTQYF | TGTGCCAGCAGCTGGAGTCATGGGCGATCCGGCACAGATACGCAGTATTTT | 17 | TRBV5-4 | NA | NA | TRBJ2-3
CASSEQGYYEQYF | TGTGCCAGCAGTGAACAGGGGTACTACGAGCAGTACTTC | 13 | TRBV2 | NA | NA | TRBJ2-7
CASSLPRDGTYEQYF | TGTGCCAGCAGCTTACCCCGGGACGGAACCTACGAGCAGTACTTC | 15 | TRBV11-1 | NA | NA | TRBJ2-7
CASSSREVPHTQYF | TGTGCCAGCAGCTCGAGGGAGGTCCCACATACGCAGTATTTT | 14 | TRBV5-6 | NA | medium-sized | TRBJ2-3
CASSFAEEYEQFF | TGCGCCAGCAGCTTCGCGGAGGAGTATGAGCAGTTCTTC | 13 | TRBV5-1 | NA | few | TRBJ2-1
CASSQDGGQGRTEAFF | TGCGCCAGCAGCCAAGATGGAGGCCAGGGGAGAACTGAAGCTTTCTTT | 16 | TRBV4-1 | NA | NA | TRBJ1-1
CSVGGGGAGVVYEQYF | TGCAGCGTTGGTGGAGGGGGCGCGGGGGTGGTCTACGAGCAGTACTTC | 16 | TRBV29-1 | NA | NA | TRBJ2-7
CASSDDRAWSSYNEQFF | TGTGCCAGCAGTGATGACAGGGCCTGGAGCTCCTACAATGAGCAGTTCTTC | 17 | TRBV2 | TRBD1 | NA | TRBJ2-1
CASSPGQRPYEQYF | TGTGCCAGCAGTCCGGGACAGCGACCCTACGAGCAGTACTTC | 14 | TRBV11-3 | TRBD1 | NA | TRBJ2-7
CASSLSGRGSYEQYF | TGTGCCAGCAGCTTGTCTGGGCGGGGTTCCTACGAGCAGTACTTC | 15 | TRBV5-4 | NA | once | TRBJ2-7
CASSRRQALGDTDTQYF | TGTGCCAGCAGTAGAAGACAGGCACTAGGGGACACAGATACGCAGTATTTT | 17 | TRBV27 | NA | NA | TRBJ2-3
CASSLRRARDQPQHF | TGTGCCAGCAGTTTACGGCGAGCCCGAGATCAGCCCCAGCATTTT | 15 | TRBV27 | NA | NA | TRBJ1-5
CASRGIRGLTEAFF | TGTGCCAGCAGAGGAATACGGGGGCTCACTGAAGCTTTCTTT | 14 | TRBV2 | NA | NA | TRBJ1-1
CASTQGLHSGNTIYF | TGTGCCAGTACTCAGGGTCTTCACTCTGGAAACACCATATATTTT | 15 | TRBV19 | NA | NA | TRBJ1-3
CASNSGQGIWVAGGETQYF | TGTGCCAGCAACTCAGGACAGGGTATATGGGTAGCGGGGGGAGAGACCCAGTACTTC | 19 | TRBV28 | TRBD2 | few | TRBJ2-5
CASRGGTALYEQYF | TGCGCCAGCAGGGGCGGGACAGCCCTGTACGAGCAGTACTTC | 14 | TRBV5-1 | NA | NA | TRBJ2-7
CASSLGGSGFYEQYF | TGCGCCAGCAGCTTGGGAGGTAGCGGGTTTTACGAGCAGTACTTC | 15 | TRBV5-1 | TRBD2 | few | TRBJ2-7
CAWRLQGWELFF | TGTGCCTGGAGGCTACAGGGCTGGGAGCTGTTTTTT | 12 | TRBV30 | NA | NA | TRBJ2-2
CASSYSTRGSGNTIYF | TGTGCCAGCAGTTACTCGACCAGGGGGTCTGGAAACACCATATATTTT | 16 | TRBV6-5 | TRBD1 | NA | TRBJ1-3
CASSLGTGGEKLFF | TGTGCCAGCAGCTTAGGGACAGGGGGTGAAAAACTGTTTTTT | 14 | TRBV7-9 | TRBD1 | NA | TRBJ1-4
CASSLGQGAGNQPQHF | TGTGCCAGCAGCTTAGGGCAGGGGGCGGGCAATCAGCCCCAGCATTTT | 16 | TRBV7-8 | TRBD1 | NA | TRBJ1-5
CASSVGGNTPLHF | TGTGCCAGCAGCGTAGGCGGCAATACACCCCTCCACTTT | 13 | TRBV9 | NA | medium-sized | TRBJ1-6
CARKDRGNQPQHF | TGCGCCCGCAAGGACAGGGGCAATCAGCCCCAGCATTTT | 13 | TRBV10-1 | TRBD1 | NA | TRBJ1-5
CASSLRGRERGETQYF | TGTGCCAGCAGCTTAAGGGGTCGCGAGAGGGGAGAGACCCAGTACTTC | 16 | TRBV5-4 | NA | NA | TRBJ2-5
CASSPAGHSNTGELFF | TGTGCCAGCAGTCCTGCGGGACACTCGAACACCGGGGAGCTGTTTTTT | 16 | TRBV5-8 | NA | large | TRBJ2-2
CAITAGEDQPQHF | TGTGCCATCACCGCCGGGGAAGATCAGCCCCAGCATTTT | 13 | TRBV10-3 | NA | NA | TRBJ1-5
CASSPTGGRGTGELFF | TGTGCCAGCAGCCCGACAGGGGGCAGGGGCACCGGGGAGCTGTTTTTT | 16 | TRBV7-3 | TRBD1 | NA | TRBJ2-2
CASRRGLAIVPDTQYF | TGTGCCAGCAGAAGAGGACTAGCCATTGTCCCAGATACGCAGTATTTT | 16 | TRBV7-8 | TRBD2 | NA | TRBJ2-3
CASSAQETGVYGYTF | TGTGCCAGCAGCGCCCAAGAGACAGGCGTCTATGGCTACACCTTC | 15 | TRBV9 | NA | NA | TRBJ1-2
CASSPGTGGFGYTF | TGTGCCAGCAGTCCCGGGACAGGGGGCTTTGGCTACACCTTC | 14 | TRBV6-4 | TRBD1 | few | TRBJ1-2
CAISELTGGKQYF | TGTGCCATCAGTGAGTTGACAGGCGGTAAGCAGTACTTC | 13 | TRBV10-3 | NA | NA | TRBJ2-7